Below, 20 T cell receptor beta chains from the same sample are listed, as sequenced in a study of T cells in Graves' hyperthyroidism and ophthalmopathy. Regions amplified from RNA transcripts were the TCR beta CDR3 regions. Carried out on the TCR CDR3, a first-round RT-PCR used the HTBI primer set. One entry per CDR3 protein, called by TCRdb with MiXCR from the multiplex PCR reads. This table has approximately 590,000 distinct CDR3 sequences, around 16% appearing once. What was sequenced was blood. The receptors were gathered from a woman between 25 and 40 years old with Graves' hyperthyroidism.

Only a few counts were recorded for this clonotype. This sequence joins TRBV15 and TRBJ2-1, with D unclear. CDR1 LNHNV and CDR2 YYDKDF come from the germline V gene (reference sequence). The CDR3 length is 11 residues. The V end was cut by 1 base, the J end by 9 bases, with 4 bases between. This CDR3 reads CATSRVTEQFF. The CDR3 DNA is TGTGCCACCAGCAGAGTTACTGAGCAGTTCTTC.

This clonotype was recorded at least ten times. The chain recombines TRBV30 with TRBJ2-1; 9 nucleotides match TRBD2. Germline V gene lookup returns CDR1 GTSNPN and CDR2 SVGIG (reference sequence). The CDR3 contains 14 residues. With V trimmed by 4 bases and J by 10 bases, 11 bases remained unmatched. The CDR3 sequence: CAWTALAGRREQFF. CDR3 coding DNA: TGTGCCTGGACTGCCCTAGCGGGAAGGAGAGAGCAGTTCTTC.

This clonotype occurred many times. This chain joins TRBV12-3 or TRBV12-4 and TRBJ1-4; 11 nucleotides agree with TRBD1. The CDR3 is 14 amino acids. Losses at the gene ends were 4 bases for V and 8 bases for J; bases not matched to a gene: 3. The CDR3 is CASSSDRGHEKLFF. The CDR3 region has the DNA TGTGCCAGCAGTTCGGACAGGGGGCACGAAAAACTGTTTTTT.

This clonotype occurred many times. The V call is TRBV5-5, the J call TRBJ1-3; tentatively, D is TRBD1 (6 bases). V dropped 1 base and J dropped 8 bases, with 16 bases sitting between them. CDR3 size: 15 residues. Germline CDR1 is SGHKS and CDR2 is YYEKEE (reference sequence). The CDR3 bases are TGTGCCAGCAGCTTGCCGGACAGTCTGGAAGACACCATATATTTT. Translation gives CASSLPDSLEDTIYF.

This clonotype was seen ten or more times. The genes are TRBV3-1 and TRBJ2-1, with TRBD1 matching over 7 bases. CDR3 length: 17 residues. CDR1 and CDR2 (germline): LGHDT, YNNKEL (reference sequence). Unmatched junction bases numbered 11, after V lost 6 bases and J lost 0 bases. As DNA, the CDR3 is TGTGCCAGCAGACAGTCTCTCAGGGGGAGCTCCTACAATGAGCAGTTCTTC. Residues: CASRQSLRGSSYNEQFF.

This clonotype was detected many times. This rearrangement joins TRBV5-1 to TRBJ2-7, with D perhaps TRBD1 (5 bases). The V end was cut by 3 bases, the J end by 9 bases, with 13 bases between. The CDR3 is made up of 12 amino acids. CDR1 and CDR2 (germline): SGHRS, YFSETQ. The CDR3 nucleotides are TGCGCCAGCAGCTCGGACACTTTGGGGCAGTACTTC. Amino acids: CASSSDTLGQYF.

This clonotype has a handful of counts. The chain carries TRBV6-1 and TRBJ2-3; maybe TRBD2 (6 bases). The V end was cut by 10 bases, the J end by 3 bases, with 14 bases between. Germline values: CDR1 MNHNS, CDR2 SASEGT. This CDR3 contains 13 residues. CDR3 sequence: CATYRGMTDTQYF. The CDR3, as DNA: TGTGCCACTTATCGGGGGATGACAGATACGCAGTATTTT.

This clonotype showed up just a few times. DNA for the CDR3: TGCAGTGCTAGGATAGAGACCCAGTACTTC. Amino acids: CSARIETQYF. The J gene is TRBJ2-5, the V gene TRBV20-1; D gene ambiguous. V shed 3 bases and J shed 4 bases, with 3 bases lying between them. Germline assignment: CDR1 DFQATT and CDR2 SNEGSKA (reference sequence). The length of the CDR3 is 10 residues.

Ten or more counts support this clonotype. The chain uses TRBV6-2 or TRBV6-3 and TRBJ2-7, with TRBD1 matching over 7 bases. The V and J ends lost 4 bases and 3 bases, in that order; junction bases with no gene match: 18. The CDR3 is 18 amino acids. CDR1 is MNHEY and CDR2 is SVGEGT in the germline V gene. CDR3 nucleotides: TGTGCCAGCAGTTTATCACCTGACAGGGTTCGGTCCTTCTACGAGCAGTACTTC. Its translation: CASSLSPDRVRSFYEQYF.

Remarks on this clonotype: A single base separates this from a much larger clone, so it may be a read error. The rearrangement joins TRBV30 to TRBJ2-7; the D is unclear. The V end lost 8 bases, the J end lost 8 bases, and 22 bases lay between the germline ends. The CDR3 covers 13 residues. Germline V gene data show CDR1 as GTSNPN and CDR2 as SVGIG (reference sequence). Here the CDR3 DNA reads TGTGCCGGAGAGATATCCCCAACATACAAGCAGTACTTC. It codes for CAGEISPTYKQYF.

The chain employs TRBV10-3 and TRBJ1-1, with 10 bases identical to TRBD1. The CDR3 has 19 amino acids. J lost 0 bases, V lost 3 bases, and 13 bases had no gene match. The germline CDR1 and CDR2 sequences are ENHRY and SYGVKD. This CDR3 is CAISDWMGTGDRMNTEAFF. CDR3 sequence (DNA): TGTGCCATCAGTGACTGGATGGGGACAGGGGACCGGATGAACACTGAAGCTTTCTTT.

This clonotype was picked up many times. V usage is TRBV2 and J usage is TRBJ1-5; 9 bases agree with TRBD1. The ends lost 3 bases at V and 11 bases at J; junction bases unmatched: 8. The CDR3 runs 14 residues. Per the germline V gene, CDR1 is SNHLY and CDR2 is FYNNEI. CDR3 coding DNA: TGTGCCAGCAGTGAGACAGGGGGGTCGAAATCCCAGCATTTT. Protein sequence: CASSETGGSKSQHF.

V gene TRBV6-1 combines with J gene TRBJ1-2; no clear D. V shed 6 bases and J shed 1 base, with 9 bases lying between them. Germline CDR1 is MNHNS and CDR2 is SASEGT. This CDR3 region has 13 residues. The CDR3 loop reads CASSAGLNYGYTF. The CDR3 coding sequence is TGTGCCAGCAGCGCCGGGCTTAACTATGGCTACACCTTC.

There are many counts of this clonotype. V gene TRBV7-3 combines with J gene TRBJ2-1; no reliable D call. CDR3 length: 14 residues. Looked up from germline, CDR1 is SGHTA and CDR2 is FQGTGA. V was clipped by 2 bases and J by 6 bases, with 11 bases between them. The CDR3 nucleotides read TGTGCCAGCAGCTTATCTCTAGTTCTCAATGAGCAGTTCTTC. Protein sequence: CASSLSLVLNEQFF.

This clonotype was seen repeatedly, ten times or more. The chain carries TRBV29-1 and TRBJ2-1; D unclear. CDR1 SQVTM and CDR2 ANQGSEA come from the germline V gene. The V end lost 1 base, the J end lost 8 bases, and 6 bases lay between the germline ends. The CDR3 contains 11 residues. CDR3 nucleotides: TGCAGCGTTGAAGCTCGGTATGAGCAGTTCTTC. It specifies CSVEARYEQFF.

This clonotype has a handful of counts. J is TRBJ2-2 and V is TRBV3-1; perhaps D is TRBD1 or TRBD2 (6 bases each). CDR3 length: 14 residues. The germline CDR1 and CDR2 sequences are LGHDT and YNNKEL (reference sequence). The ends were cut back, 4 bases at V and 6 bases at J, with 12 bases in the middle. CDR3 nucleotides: TGTGCCAGCAGCCCCCGTAGGGGGGCCGGGGAGCTGTTTTTT. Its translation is CASSPRRGAGELFF.

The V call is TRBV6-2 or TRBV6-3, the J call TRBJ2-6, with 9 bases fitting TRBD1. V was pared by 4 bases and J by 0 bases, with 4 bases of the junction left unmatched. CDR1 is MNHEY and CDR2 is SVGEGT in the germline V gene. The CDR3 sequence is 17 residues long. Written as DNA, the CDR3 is TGTGCCAGCAGTTCCGGACAGGGGCACTCTGGGGCCAACGTCCTGACTTTC. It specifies CASSSGQGHSGANVLTF.

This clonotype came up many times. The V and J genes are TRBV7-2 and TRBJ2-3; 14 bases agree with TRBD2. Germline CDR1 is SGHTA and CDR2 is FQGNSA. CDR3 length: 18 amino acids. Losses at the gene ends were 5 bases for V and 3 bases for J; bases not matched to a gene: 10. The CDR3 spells CASSKGTSGRLGTDTQYF. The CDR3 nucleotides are TGTGCCAGCAGCAAGGGGACTAGCGGGAGATTGGGGACAGATACGCAGTATTTT.

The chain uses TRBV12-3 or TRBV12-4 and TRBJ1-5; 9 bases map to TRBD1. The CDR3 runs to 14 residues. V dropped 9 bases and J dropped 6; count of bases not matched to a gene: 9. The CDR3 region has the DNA TGTGCCAGTACCACAGGGGGCTCAAGTCAGCCCCAGCATTTT. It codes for CASTTGGSSQPQHF.

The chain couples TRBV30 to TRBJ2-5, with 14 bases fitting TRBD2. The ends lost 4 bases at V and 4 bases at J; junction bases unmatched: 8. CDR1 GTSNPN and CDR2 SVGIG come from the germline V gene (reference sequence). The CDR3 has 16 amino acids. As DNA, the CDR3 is TGTGCCTGGACCCCAGGGACTAGCGGGAGTGGAGAGACCCAGTACTTC. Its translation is CAWTPGTSGSGETQYF.